The present entry profiles one T cell receptor (beta chain) with its context. Germline V lookup: CDR1 LNHDA, CDR2 SQIVND (reference sequence). This CDR3 comprises 17 residues. J gave up 5 bases and V 3 bases, and 9 bases lay outside the gene matches. In the authors' methods: Estimates of nucleated cell counts were drawn from the amplification of reference gene primers. Here immunoSEQ multiplex PCR was the method, and the copy in TCRdb shows in-frame clones only, minus some. The V and J calls and clone size were taken over from that table, and D and trimming were inferred from the DNA. The profile shows around 140,000 clones, around 87% of them singletons. In terms of age and location, participants ranged from roughly 18 to 90 years and lived in about 25 US areas. Clinical history as reported by participants underpinned cohort assignment. All recovered Cohort 3 donors got two negative PCRs, got clearance, or saw symptom resolution.

This entry belongs to a study of blood T cell repertoires in COVID-19. Material: PBMCs or T cells enriched from blood (not recorded which). The chain combines TRBV19 with TRBJ2-5; 13 bases map to TRBD2. The TCR originated in a man aged 60 to 69 who had recovered from COVID-19. The CDR3 DNA reads as TGTGCCAGTAGTATTCGACTAGCGGGAGGCCAGGAGGAGACCCAGTACTTC. Residues: CASSIRLAGGQEETQYF.